The T cell receptor beta chain under discussion was sequenced for a study of blood T cell repertoires in COVID-19. Germline CDR1 reads LNHNV; CDR2 reads YYDKDF (reference sequence). There are 14 residues in the CDR3. The V end was cut by 1 base, the J end by 2 bases, with 8 bases between. The table came from immunoSEQ multiplex PCR; TCRdb's copy has only in-frame clones and leaves some out. The profile shows 150,000 or so clones, about 79% of them singletons. This clone was observed a few times. This rearrangement joins TRBV15 to TRBJ1-2, with D possibly being TRBD1 (5 bases). The TCR originated in a woman between 50 and 59 years old with acute or convalescent COVID-19. The sample was peripheral blood. The CDR3 DNA sequence: TGTGCCACCAGCAGAGCGGGGGACAACTATGGCTACACCTTC. Its translation is CATSRAGDNYGYTF.